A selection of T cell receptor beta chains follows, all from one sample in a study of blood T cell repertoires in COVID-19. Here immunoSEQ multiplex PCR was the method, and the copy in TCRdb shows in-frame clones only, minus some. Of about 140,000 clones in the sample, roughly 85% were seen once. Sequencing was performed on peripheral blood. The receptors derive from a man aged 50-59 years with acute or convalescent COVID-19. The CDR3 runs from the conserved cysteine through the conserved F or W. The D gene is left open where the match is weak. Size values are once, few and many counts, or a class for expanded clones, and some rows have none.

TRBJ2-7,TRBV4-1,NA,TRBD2,TGCGCCAGCAGCCATGCGGGAGAGGGCTACGAGCAGTACTTC,CASSHAGEGYEQYF
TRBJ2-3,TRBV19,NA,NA,TGTGCCAGTAGTATCGTCCCAGATACGCAGTATTTT,CASSIVPDTQYF
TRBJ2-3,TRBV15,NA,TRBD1,TGTGCCACCAGCAGTCACAGGGGGGTCACAGATACGCAGTATTTT,CATSSHRGVTDTQYF
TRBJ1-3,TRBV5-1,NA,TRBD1,TGCGCCAGCAGCGACGCCACTGACAGGGTATATGGAAACACCATATATTTT,CASSDATDRVYGNTIYF
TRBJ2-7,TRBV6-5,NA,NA,TGTGCCAGCGGCAGCGGAACCTACGAGCAGTACTTC,CASGSGTYEQYF
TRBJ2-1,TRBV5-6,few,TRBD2,TGTGCCAGCAGCCGGGAAGCGGGGGGGTACAATGAGCAGTTCTTC,CASSREAGGYNEQFF
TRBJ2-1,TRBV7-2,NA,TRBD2,TGTGCCAGCAGCCCGGGACTAGCGGCATATTTCAATGAGCAGTTCTTC,CASSPGLAAYFNEQFF
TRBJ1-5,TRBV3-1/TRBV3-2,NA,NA,TGTGCCAGCAGCCAGAAAGGCGCGGGGCAGCCCCAGCATTTT,CASSQKGAGQPQHF
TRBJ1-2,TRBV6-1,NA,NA,TGTGCCAGCAGTGAAGCGCATAGGGGGATTGATGGCTACACCTTC,CASSEAHRGIDGYTF
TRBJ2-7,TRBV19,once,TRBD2,TGTGCCAGTAGTATCCCTGTGGGACTAGCGGGGAGTACCTACGAGCAGTACTTC,CASSIPVGLAGSTYEQYF
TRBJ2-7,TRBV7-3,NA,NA,TGTGCCAGCAGCTTACAGGGAAGGGACTACGAGCAGTACTTC,CASSLQGRDYEQYF
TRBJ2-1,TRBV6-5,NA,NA,TGTGCCAGCAGTTACTCGGACTCCCTCAATGAGCAGTTCTTC,CASSYSDSLNEQFF
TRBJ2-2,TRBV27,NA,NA,TGTGCCAGCAGTTTGGGGCAGGGTTTCGGGGAGCTGTTTTTT,CASSLGQGFGELFF
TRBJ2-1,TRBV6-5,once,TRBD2,TGTGCCAGCAGTTACGGCGGGAGCTCCTACAATGAGCAGTTCTTC,CASSYGGSSYNEQFF
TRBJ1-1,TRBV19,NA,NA,TGTGCCAGTAGTATAGATAGTGGTGGTGAAGCTTTCTTT,CASSIDSGGEAFF
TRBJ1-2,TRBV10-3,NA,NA,TGTGCCATCAGTGACTGGGGGGTTAACTATGGCTACACCTTC,CAISDWGVNYGYTF
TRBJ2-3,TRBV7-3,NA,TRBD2,TGTGCCAGCAGCTTACTCCTAGCGGGGGGGAATACGCAGTATTTT,CASSLLLAGGNTQYF
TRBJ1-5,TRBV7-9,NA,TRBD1,TGTGCCAGCAGCCGGGACAGAAGCAATCAGCCCCAGCATTTT,CASSRDRSNQPQHF
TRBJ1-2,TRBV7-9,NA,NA,TGTGCCAGCAGCTTAGTCGGAGTACCTAACTATGGCTACACCTTC,CASSLVGVPNYGYTF
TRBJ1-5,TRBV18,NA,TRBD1,TGTGCCAGCTCGACAGGGGGCGGACAGCCCCAGCATTTT,CASSTGGGQPQHF
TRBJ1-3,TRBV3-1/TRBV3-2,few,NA,TGTGCCAGCAGCCAAGAAACAGGCTCTGGAAACACCATATATTTT,CASSQETGSGNTIYF
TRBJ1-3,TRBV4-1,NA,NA,TGCGCCAGCAGCCAAGATAGACCGGAGCTCGGGGACACCATATATTTT,CASSQDRPELGDTIYF
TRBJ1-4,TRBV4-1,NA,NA,TGCGCCAGCAGCCACCCAAATGAAAAACTGTTTTTT,CASSHPNEKLFF
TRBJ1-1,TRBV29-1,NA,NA,TGCAGCGTTGCTCGTCAGATGAACACTGAAGCTTTCTTT,CSVARQMNTEAFF
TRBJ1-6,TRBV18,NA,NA,TGTGCCAGCTCACCGCGGGGCGACTCTAATTCACCCCTCCACTTT,CASSPRGDSNSPLHF
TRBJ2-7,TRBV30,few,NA,TGTGCCTGGAGTGTAGGGCAGGGATACGAGCAGTACTTC,CAWSVGQGYEQYF
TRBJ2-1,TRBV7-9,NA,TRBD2,TGTGCCAGCAGCCGCGGGGGAGTCTCCTACAATGAGCAGTTCTTC,CASSRGGVSYNEQFF
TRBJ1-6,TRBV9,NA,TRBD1,TGTGCCAGCAGCGTAGCCGGGACAGGGGGATCACCCCTCCACTTT,CASSVAGTGGSPLHF
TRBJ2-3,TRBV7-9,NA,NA,TGTGCCAGCAGCTTAATCCGGGATACGCAGTATTTT,CASSLIRDTQYF
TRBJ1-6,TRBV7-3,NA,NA,TGTGCCAGCAGCGTTACACAGGGCCCCGATTCACCCCTCCACTTT,CASSVTQGPDSPLHF
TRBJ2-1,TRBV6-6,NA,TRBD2,TGTGCCAGCAATACCGGGACTAGCGGGACCAATGAGCAGTTCTTC,CASNTGTSGTNEQFF
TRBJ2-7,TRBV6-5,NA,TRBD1,TGTGCCAGCACCCCCGGGACAGGGATCTCCTACGAGCAGTACTTC,CASTPGTGISYEQYF
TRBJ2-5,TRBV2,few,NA,TGTGCCAGCAGTGACGGACAGCGGGAGACCCAGTACTTC,CASSDGQRETQYF
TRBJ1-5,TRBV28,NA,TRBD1,TGTGCCAGCTGCAATCCCGGGACAGGGGTGGGGCAGCCCCAGCATTTT,CASCNPGTGVGQPQHF
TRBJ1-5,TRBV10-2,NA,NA,TGCGCCAGCATTCCCCAGGCGGGTCAGCCCCAGCATTTT,CASIPQAGQPQHF
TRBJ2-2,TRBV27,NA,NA,TGTGCCAGCAGTTGGGGGTTGGGGACTCTCAAGTCCGGGGAGCTGTTTTTT,CASSWGLGTLKSGELFF
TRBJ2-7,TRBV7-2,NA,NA,TGTGCCAGCACCCAAATGGTAGACTCCTACGAGCAGTACTTC,CASTQMVDSYEQYF
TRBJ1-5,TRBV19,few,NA,TGTGCCAGTAGTTTGGCCCGGGATCAGCCCCAGCATTTT,CASSLARDQPQHF
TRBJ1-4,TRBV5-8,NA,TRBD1,TGTGCCAGCAGCTGGGACAGTAAAGAAAAACTGTTTTTT,CASSWDSKEKLFF
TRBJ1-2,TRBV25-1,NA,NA,TGTGCCAGCAGGGGAAAGGGGGGGACCATCTATGGCTACACCTTC,CASRGKGGTIYGYTF
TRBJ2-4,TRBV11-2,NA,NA,TGTGCCAGCAGCCAGGGTAGGGCAAGGGATCTAGCCAAAAACATTCAGTACTTC,CASSQGRARDLAKNIQYF
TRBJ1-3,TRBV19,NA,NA,TGTGCCAGTAGCACCGCCGGGGGGATCGGAAACACCATATATTTT,CASSTAGGIGNTIYF